This T cell receptor beta chain came from a study of T-cell memory formation after mild COVID-19. TCRdb recomputed calls from the 5' RACE reads with MiXCR, one row per CDR3 protein. The sample contains under 300,000 distinct CDR3 sequences, over 8.5% of which appear only once. Germline loops: CDR1 PRHDT, CDR2 FYEKMQ (reference sequence). The CDR3 is 14 amino acids. Trimming pared 0 bases from V and 0 bases from J, leaving 6 bases between. The clonotype was recovered from a man aged 18 to 29 who had mild COVID-19 (a few samples of this study predate the infection). Cell type and time point are not known. This chain uses TRBV13 with TRBJ2-7, with D possibly being TRBD2 (5 bases). The specimen was PBMCs or a T cell subset sorted from them (not recorded which). The CDR3 region is CASSLGRGSYEQYV. The DNA of the CDR3 is TGTGCCAGCAGCTTAGGCCGGGGCTCCTACGAGCAGTACGTC.